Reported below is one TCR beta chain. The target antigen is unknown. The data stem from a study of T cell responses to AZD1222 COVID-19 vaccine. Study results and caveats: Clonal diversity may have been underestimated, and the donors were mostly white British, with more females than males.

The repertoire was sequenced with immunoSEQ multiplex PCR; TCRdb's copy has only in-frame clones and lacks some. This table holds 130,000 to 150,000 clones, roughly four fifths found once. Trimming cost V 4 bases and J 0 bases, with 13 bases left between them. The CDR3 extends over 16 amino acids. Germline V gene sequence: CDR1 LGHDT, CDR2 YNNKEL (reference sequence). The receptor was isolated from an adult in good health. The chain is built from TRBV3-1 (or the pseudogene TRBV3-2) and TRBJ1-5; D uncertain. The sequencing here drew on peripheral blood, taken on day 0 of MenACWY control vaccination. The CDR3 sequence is CASSPGSHYSNQPQHF. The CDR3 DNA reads TGTGCCAGCAGCCCGGGCTCACATTATAGCAATCAGCCCCAGCATTTT.